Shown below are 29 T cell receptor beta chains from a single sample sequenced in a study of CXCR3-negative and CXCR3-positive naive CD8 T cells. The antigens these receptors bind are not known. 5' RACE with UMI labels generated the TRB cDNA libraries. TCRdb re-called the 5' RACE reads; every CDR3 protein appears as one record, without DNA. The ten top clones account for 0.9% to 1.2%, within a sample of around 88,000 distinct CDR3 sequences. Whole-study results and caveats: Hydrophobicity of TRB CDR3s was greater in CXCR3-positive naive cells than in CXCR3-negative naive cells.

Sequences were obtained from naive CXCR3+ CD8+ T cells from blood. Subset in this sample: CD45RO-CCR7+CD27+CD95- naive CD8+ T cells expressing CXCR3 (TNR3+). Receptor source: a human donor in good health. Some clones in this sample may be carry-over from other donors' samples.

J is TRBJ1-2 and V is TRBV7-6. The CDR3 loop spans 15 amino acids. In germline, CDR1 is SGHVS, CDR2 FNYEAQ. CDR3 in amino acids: CASRWRNWEGYGYTF.

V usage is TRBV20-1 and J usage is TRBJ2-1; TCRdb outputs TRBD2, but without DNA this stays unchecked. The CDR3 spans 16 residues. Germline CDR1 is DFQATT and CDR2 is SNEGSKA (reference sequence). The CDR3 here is CSARDLYSGEYNEQFF.

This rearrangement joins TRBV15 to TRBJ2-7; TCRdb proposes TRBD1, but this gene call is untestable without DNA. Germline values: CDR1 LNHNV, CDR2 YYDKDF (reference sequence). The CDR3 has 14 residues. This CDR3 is CATSGPRNSYEQYF.

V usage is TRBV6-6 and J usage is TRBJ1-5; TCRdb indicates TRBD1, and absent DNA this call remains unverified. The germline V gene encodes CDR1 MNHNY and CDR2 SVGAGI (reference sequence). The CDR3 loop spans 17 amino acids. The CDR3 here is CASTKNPGTDSNQPQHF.

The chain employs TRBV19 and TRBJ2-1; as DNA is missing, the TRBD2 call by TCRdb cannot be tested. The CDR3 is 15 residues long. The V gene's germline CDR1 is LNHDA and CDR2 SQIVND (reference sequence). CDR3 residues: CASSIGGTQLNEQFF.

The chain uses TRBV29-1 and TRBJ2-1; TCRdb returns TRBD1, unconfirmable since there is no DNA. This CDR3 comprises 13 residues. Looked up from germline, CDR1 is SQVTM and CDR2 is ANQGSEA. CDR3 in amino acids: CSVVSGQGYEKFF.

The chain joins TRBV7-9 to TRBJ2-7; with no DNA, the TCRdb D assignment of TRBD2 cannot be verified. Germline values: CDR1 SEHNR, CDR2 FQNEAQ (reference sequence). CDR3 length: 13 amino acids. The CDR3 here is CASSPTTPGEQYF. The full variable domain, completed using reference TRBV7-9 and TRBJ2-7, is DTGVSQNPRHKITKRGQNVTFRCDPISEHNRLYWYRQTLGQGPEFLTYFQNEAQLEKSRLLSDRFSAERPKGSFSTLEIQRTEQGDSAMYLCASSPTTPGEQYFGPGTRLTVT.

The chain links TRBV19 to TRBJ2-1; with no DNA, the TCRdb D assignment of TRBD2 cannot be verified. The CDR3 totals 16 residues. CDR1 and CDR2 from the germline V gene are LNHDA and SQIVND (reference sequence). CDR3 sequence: CASSIGLADPYNEQFF.

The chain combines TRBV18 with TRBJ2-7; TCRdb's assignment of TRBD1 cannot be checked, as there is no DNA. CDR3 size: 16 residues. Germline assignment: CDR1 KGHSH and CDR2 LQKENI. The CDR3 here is CASSPPSGTGAYEQYF.

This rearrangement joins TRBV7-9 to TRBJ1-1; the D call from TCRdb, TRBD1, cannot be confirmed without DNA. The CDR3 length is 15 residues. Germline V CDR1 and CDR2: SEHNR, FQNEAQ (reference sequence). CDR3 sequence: CAIETGAVVNTEAFF.

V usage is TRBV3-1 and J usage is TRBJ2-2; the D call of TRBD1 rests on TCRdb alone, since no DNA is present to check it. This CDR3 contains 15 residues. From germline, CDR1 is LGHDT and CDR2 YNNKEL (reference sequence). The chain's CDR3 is CASSLDRMATGELFF.

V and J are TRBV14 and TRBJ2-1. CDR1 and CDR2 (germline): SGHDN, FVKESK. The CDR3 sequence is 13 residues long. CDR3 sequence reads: CASSQASFLAEFF.

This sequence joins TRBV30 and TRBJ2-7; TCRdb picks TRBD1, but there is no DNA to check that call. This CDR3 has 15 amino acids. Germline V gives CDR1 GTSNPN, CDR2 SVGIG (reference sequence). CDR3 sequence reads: CAWSPGTGLSYEQYF.

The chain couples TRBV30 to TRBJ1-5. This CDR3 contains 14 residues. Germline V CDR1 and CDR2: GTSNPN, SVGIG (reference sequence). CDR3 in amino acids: CAWNGGTGIQPQHF.

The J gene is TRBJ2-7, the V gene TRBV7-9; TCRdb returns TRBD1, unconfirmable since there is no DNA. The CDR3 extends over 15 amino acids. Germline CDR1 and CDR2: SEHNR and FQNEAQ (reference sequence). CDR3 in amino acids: CASIDTGQGVREQYF.

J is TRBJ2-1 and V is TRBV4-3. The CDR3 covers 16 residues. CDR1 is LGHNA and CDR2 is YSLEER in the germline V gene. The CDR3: CASSQDLGSSYNEQFF.

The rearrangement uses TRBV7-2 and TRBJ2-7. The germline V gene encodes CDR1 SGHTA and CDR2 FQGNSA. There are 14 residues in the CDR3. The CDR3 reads CASSLADQSYEQYF.

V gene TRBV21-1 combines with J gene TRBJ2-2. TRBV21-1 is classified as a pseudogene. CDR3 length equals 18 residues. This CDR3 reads CASLPAVNVLADTGELFF.

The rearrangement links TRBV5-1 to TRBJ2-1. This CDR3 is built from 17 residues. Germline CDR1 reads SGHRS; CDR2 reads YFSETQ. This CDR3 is CASKPTPGGLPYTEQFF.

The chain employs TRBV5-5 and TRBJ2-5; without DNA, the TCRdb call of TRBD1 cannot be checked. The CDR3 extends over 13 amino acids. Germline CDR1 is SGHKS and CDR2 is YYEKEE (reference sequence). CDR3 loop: CASSFPGQETQYF.

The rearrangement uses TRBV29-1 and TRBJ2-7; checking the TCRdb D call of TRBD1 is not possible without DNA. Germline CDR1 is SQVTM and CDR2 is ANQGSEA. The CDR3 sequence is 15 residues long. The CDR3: CSVGTGQGSSYEQYF.

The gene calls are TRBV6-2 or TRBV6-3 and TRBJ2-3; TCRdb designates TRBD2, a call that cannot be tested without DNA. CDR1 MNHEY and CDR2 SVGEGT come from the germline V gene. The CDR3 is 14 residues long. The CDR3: CASSYSGRTDTQYF.

CDR3 protein: CASSLLGAQETQYF. The chain recombines TRBV27 with TRBJ2-5; TCRdb indicates TRBD1, and absent DNA this call remains unverified. The CDR3 contains 14 residues. Germline V gene sequence: CDR1 MNHEY, CDR2 SMNVEV (reference sequence).

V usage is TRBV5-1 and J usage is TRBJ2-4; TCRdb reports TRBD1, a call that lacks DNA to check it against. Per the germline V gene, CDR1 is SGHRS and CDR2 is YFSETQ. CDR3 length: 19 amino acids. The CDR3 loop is CASSLAGWGPRGAKNIQYF.

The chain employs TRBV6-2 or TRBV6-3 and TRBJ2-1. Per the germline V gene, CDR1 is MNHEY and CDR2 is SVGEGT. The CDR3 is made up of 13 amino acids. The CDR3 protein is CASSTEEHNEQFF.

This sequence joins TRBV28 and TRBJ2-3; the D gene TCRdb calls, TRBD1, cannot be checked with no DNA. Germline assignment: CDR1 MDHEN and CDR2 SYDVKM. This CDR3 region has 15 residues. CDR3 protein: CASSTRDRGPDTQYF.

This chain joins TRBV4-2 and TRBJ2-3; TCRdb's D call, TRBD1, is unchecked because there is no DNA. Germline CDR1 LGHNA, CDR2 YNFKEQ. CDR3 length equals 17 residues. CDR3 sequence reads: CASSQYIRDMSTDTQYF.

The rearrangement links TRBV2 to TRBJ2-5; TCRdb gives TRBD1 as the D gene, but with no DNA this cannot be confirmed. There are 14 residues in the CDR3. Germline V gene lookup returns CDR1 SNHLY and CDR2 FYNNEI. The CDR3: CASSDGDRGETQYF.

The CDR3: CSVEVWEGPGADTQYF. V gene TRBV29-1 combines with J gene TRBJ2-3; without DNA, the TCRdb call of TRBD2 cannot be checked. From germline, CDR1 is SQVTM and CDR2 ANQGSEA. The CDR3 is 16 residues long.